The present TCR beta chain was sequenced within a study of T cell repertoires in cytomegalovirus infection. The CDR3 has 17 residues. The V segment lost 2 bases and the J segment 0 bases; nucleotides outside the gene matches: 6. Per the germline V gene, CDR1 is KGHDR and CDR2 is SFDVKD. TCRdb passed the reads through MiXCR, listing each CDR3 protein once. Among 450,000 to 550,000 distinct CDR3 sequences listed, approximately 46% were seen once. The sample holds one count of this clonotype. Its specificity is not known. The chain uses TRBV24-1 and TRBJ2-1; TRBD1 agrees at 7 bases. The clonotype originates from a human donor in good health (CMV status not recorded). Some clones in this sample may be carry-over from other donors' samples. Here the sequenced sample was cultured PBMCs, taken from culture after CMV antigen stimulation. The CDR3 DNA reads TGTGCCACCAGTGATTCTCAGGGGGTCAGCTCCTACAATGAGCAGTTCTTC. Its protein product is CATSDSQGVSSYNEQFF.